Listed below are T cell receptor beta chains from one sample, sequenced in a study of blood T cell repertoires in COVID-19. Only in-frame clones appear in the TCRdb table, and some are missing; sequencing was by immunoSEQ multiplex PCR. The data show 60,000 to 75,000 clones, 91% seen once. The specimen sequenced was peripheral blood. These receptor sequences come from a man aged 40-49 years with COVID-19, enrolled during active disease. Each CDR3 is given with its conserved first and last residue. The D gene is left open where the match is weak. Clone size appears in some rows only: once, few, many, or a class for an expanded clone.

j_call	clone_size	d_call	v_call	cdr3_nt	cdr3_aa
TRBJ2-3	-	TRBD2	TRBV6-5	TGTGCCAGCAGTACTCCGGGACTAGCGGGGGGCCACAGATATTTT	CASSTPGLAGGHRYF
TRBJ1-5	-	-	TRBV15	TGTGCCACCAGGATTCTAAAAGGGGTGGGGAGCAATCAGCCCCAGCATTTT	CATRILKGVGSNQPQHF
TRBJ2-2	-	TRBD2	TRBV2	TGTGCCAGCAGTGTCGGGAGCGGGGGTACTGGGGAGCTGTTTTTT	CASSVGSGGTGELFF
TRBJ1-1	-	-	TRBV27	TGTGCCAGCAGCCCCACAGGGTACACTGAAGCTTTCTTT	CASSPTGYTEAFF
TRBJ1-1	-	-	TRBV19	TGTGCCAGTAGTACCCCCTCGGGAGCTTTCTTT	CASSTPSGAFF
TRBJ2-7	few	TRBD1	TRBV5-6	TGTGCCAGCAGCTTAGGACAGGGGGCGACTCTCGAGCAGTACTTC	CASSLGQGATLEQYF
TRBJ2-7	-	-	TRBV20-1	TGCAGTGCTAGTCCCACGGGTGTTGACGAGCAGTACTTC	CSASPTGVDEQYF
TRBJ2-2	once	TRBD1	TRBV6-2/TRBV6-3	TGTGCCAGCAGTTGGGTGACAGGGGGCACCGGGGAGCTGTTTTTT	CASSWVTGGTGELFF
TRBJ2-7	-	TRBD2	TRBV7-9	TGTGCCAGCAGCTTAGTTTCGGGGGGGCCCGAGCAGTACTTC	CASSLVSGGPEQYF
TRBJ1-5	-	-	TRBV6-1	TGTGCCAGCAGTGACGGGTCGGGACAGCCCCAGCATTTT	CASSDGSGQPQHF
TRBJ1-3	-	-	TRBV19	TGTGCCAGTAGCGAAGAGGGTGGCTCTGGAAACACCATATATTTT	CASSEEGGSGNTIYF
TRBJ2-3	-	TRBD2	TRBV29-1	TGCAGCGTTGAAGCCCCGGGGAGGGACGGAGATACGCAGTATTTT	CSVEAPGRDGDTQYF
TRBJ2-7	-	-	TRBV29-1	TGCAGCGTTGGGGGTAGCGGCTACGAGCAGTACTTC	CSVGGSGYEQYF
TRBJ2-1	-	TRBD1	TRBV23-1	TGCGCCAGCTGTTGGGACAGGGACAATGAGCAGTTCTTC	CASCWDRDNEQFF
TRBJ1-4	-	-	TRBV7-9	TGTGCCAGCAGCTCCCGGGAAAAACTGTTTTTT	CASSSREKLFF
TRBJ1-5	-	TRBD1	TRBV19	TGTGCCAGCCGGACAGGGTGGAATCAGCCCCAGCATTTT	CASRTGWNQPQHF
TRBJ1-4	-	TRBD1	TRBV18	TGTGCCAGCTCACCACTGAGGACAGGGGGGAATGAAAAACTGTTTTTT	CASSPLRTGGNEKLFF
TRBJ2-5	-	-	TRBV21-1	TGTGCCAGCAGCAACAGTGCGGACAGCCAAGAGACCCAGTACTTC	CASSNSADSQETQYF
TRBJ2-5	-	-	TRBV29-1	TGCAGCGTTGCGTGGGGGCCCATCCAAGAGACCCAGTACTTC	CSVAWGPIQETQYF
TRBJ2-7	-	-	TRBV6-1	TGTGCCAGCAGTGAAGCGATATACGGGATAACCTACGAGCAGTACTTC	CASSEAIYGITYEQYF
TRBJ1-4	-	-	TRBV5-1	TGCGCCAGCAGCAAAGGTTTAGAGGGCCCTAATGAAAAACTGTTTTTT	CASSKGLEGPNEKLFF
TRBJ1-2	once	TRBD1	TRBV7-2	TGTGCCAGCAGCCGCGACAGGGAGACTTACACCTTC	CASSRDRETYTF
TRBJ2-5	-	TRBD2	TRBV29-1	TGCAGCGTTGTAGGTAGCGGGCAAGAGACCCAGTACTTC	CSVVGSGQETQYF
TRBJ2-6	-	-	TRBV27	TGTGCCAGCAGTTTGGAGGGGAATGTGGGCTCTGGGGCCAACGTCCTGACTTTC	CASSLEGNVGSGANVLTF
TRBJ1-2	-	-	TRBV19	TGTGCCAGTAGTATCGGGGACTATGGCTACACCTTC	CASSIGDYGYTF
TRBJ1-5	-	TRBD1	TRBV12-3/TRBV12-4	TGTGCCACCTCGACAGGGTATCAGCCCCAGCATTTT	CATSTGYQPQHF
TRBJ1-5	once	-	TRBV9	TGTGCCAGCAGCTCGGACAGTGGAAGCAATCAGCCCCAGCATTTT	CASSSDSGSNQPQHF
TRBJ2-2	-	-	TRBV9	TGTGCCAGCAGCGTAGGGCTAGTGGGTGGCGAGCTGTTTTTT	CASSVGLVGGELFF